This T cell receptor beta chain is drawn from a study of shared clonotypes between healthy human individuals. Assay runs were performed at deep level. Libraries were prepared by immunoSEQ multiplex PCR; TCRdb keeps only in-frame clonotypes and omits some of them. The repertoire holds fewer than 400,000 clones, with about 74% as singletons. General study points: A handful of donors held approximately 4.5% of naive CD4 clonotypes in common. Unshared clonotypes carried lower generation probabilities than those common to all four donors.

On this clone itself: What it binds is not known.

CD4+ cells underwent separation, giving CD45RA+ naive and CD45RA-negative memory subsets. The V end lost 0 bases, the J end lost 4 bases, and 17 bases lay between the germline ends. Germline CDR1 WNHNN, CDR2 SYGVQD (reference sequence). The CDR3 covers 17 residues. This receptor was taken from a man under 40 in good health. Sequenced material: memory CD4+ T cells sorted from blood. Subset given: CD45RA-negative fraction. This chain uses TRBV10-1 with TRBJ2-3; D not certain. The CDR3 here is CASSESSSTVVPDTQYF. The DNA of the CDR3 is TGCGCCAGCAGTGAGTCCTCGAGCACTGTTGTCCCAGATACGCAGTATTTT.